A single sample gave rise to the 16 T cell receptor beta chains below, sequenced in a study of identical twins. From the 5' RACE reads, TCRdb called clonotypes with MiXCR, one entry per CDR3 protein. Among about 550,000 distinct CDR3 sequences listed, 20% to 25% were seen once. This sample also appeared in a second study, on yellow fever vaccine responses in identical twins.

Sequencing was performed on CD4+ T cells sorted from blood. Receptors were obtained from a woman aged 18 to 35 in good health.

This rearrangement joins TRBV4-1 to TRBJ2-2; the match to TRBD2 covers 11 bases. V was pared by 2 bases and J by 5 bases, with 7 bases of the junction left unmatched. Germline assignment: CDR1 MGHRA and CDR2 YSYEKL. The CDR3 consists of 17 residues. CDR3 protein: CASSQFSGRAGTGELFF. The CDR3 bases are TGCGCCAGCAGCCAATTTAGCGGGAGGGCCGGAACCGGGGAGCTGTTTTTT.

The J gene is TRBJ2-3, the V gene TRBV29-1; D might be TRBD1 or TRBD2, each matching 6 bases. Trimming pared 4 bases from V and 1 base from J, leaving 18 bases between. Germline V gives CDR1 SQVTM, CDR2 ANQGSEA. CDR3 size: 16 residues. In DNA, the CDR3 is TGCAGCGTTGGGCGGGGACAAGAATGGGGCACAGATACGCAGTATTTT. Amino acids: CSVGRGQEWGTDTQYF.

The chain couples TRBV7-2 to TRBJ2-7; D tentatively fits TRBD1 or TRBD2 (5 bases each). V lost 0 bases and J 13 bases, leaving 13 bases between the germline ends. Germline assignment: CDR1 SGHTA and CDR2 FQGNSA. The CDR3 totals 12 residues. This CDR3 reads CASSLAGRTLYV. The DNA for the CDR3 is TGTGCCAGCAGCTTAGCGGGACGGACTCTTTACGTC.

This chain connects TRBV19 to TRBJ2-4; 9 bases are shared with TRBD2. This CDR3 has 16 amino acids. CDR1 is LNHDA, CDR2 SQIVND, per germline (reference sequence). J gave up 7 bases and V 6 bases, and 13 bases lay outside the gene matches. The DNA for the CDR3 is TGTGCCAGTAGCAGCCGGCGGGGGGGATATATGAACATTCAGTACTTC. Amino acid sequence: CASSSRRGGYMNIQYF.

This chain connects TRBV5-1 to TRBJ1-4, with D unclear. Trimming pared 0 bases from V and 5 bases from J, leaving 11 bases between. The CDR3 has 15 amino acids. Germline CDR1 and CDR2: SGHRS and YFSETQ. The CDR3 DNA reads TGCGCCAGCAGCTTGGCTGGGAGGAACAATGAAAAACTGTTTTTT. It is translated as CASSLAGRNNEKLFF. The variable domain in full, completed from reference TRBV5-1 and TRBJ1-4, reads KAGVTQTPRYLIKTRGQQVTLSCSPISGHRSVSWYQQTPGQGLQFLFEYFSETQRNKGNFPGRFSGRQFSNSRSEMNVSTLELGDSALYLCASSLAGRNNEKLFFGSGTQLSVL.

This clonotype appeared many times. The CDR3 region has the DNA TGTGCCAGCAGCTTAGCAGGGAGAAACACTGAAGCTTTCTTT. It translates to CASSLAGRNTEAFF. This chain uses TRBV7-8 with TRBJ1-1; D call uncertain. The CDR3 loop spans 14 amino acids. Per the germline V gene, CDR1 is SGHVS and CDR2 is FQNEAQ. V lost 0 bases, J lost 2 bases, and 7 bases lay in between.

This chain connects TRBV5-1 to TRBJ2-3; 10 bases are shared with TRBD1. Per the germline V gene, CDR1 is SGHRS and CDR2 is YFSETQ. V lost 0 bases, J lost 3 bases, and 1 base stayed unmatched. The CDR3 is 15 residues long. The chain's CDR3 is CASSLGGQGTDTQYF. The CDR3 nucleotides are TGCGCCAGCAGCTTGGGGGGACAGGGGACAGATACGCAGTATTTT.

The chain has TRBV23-1 and TRBJ2-7, with D tentatively TRBD1 (6 bases). TRBV23-1 is an ORF, with its function uncertain. Trimming pared 6 bases from V and 3 bases from J, leaving 21 bases between. This CDR3 has 16 amino acids. For the CDR3, the DNA is TGCGCCAGCAGGGACCGGACAGCTCAATACCACTACGAGCAGTACTTC. Protein product: CASRDRTAQYHYEQYF.

This clonotype was observed a handful of times. The chain carries TRBV29-1 and TRBJ1-1; D possibly corresponds to TRBD1 (6 bases). The CDR3 has 13 amino acids. The V end was cut by 3 bases, the J end by 6 bases, with 14 bases between. Looked up from germline, CDR1 is SQVTM and CDR2 is ANQGSEA. The CDR3 protein is CSVDSRGRSEAFF. Written as DNA, the CDR3 is TGCAGCGTTGACAGCAGGGGCCGTTCTGAAGCTTTCTTT.

This clonotype has only a few counts. V is TRBV15 and J is TRBJ2-3; TRBD1 is a possible D gene (5 bases). The CDR3 consists of 15 residues. Germline V gene lookup returns CDR1 LNHNV and CDR2 YYDKDF (reference sequence). With 0 bases removed from V and 3 bases from J, the gap between germline ends came to 10 bases. The CDR3 sequence is CATSREGDRTDTQYF. The CDR3 DNA follows: TGTGCCACCAGCAGAGAAGGGGATAGGACAGATACGCAGTATTTT.

The V and J genes are TRBV29-1 and TRBJ2-3, with D tentatively TRBD2 (7 bases). In germline, CDR1 is SQVTM, CDR2 ANQGSEA. Trimming left V 2 bases short and J 2 bases short, with 14 bases between. The CDR3 spans 15 residues. The CDR3 protein is CSVEKLRGLTDTQYF. CDR3 nucleotides: TGCAGCGTTGAAAAATTGCGGGGGCTCACAGATACGCAGTATTTT.

The chain joins TRBV20-1 to TRBJ2-1; no reliable D call. V was shortened by 6 bases and J by 7 bases, with 13 bases between the two germline ends. Germline CDR1 reads DFQATT; CDR2 reads SNEGSKA (reference sequence). The CDR3 loop spans 12 amino acids. The CDR3 reads CSASPRLNEQFF. The CDR3 nucleotides read TGCAGTGCAAGCCCGCGGTTAAATGAGCAGTTCTTC.

The chain uses TRBV7-9 and TRBJ1-1, with a weak D call TRBD1 (6 bases). CDR3 length equals 16 residues. Germline values: CDR1 SEHNR, CDR2 FQNEAQ (reference sequence). With 0 bases removed from V and 0 bases from J, the gap between germline ends came to 11 bases. Here the CDR3 reads CASSLALEGVNTEAFF. In DNA, the CDR3 is TGTGCCAGCAGCTTAGCCCTAGAGGGGGTGAACACTGAAGCTTTCTTT.

The chain couples TRBV3-1 to TRBJ1-2; D is uncertain. The CDR3 totals 15 residues. Germline CDR1 LGHDT, CDR2 YNNKEL (reference sequence). Between the trimmed V and J ends, which lost 0 bases and 4 bases, there was a span of 12 bases. In DNA form, the CDR3 reads TGTGCCAGCAGCCAAGAAAGGACGCGACTCTATGGCTACACCTTC. Translating it yields CASSQERTRLYGYTF.

This clonotype was picked up many times. This chain links TRBV20-1 with TRBJ2-1; D is perhaps TRBD1 or TRBD2 (5 bases each). Germline loops: CDR1 DFQATT, CDR2 SNEGSKA (reference sequence). This CDR3 has 13 residues. The V gene lost 3 bases and the J gene lost 7 bases, with 13 bases spanning the gap. DNA of the CDR3: TGCAGTGCTAGTGAGGGGTGGCGGAATGAGCAGTTCTTC. It codes for CSASEGWRNEQFF.

This clonotype showed up just a few times. This chain links TRBV20-1 with TRBJ2-5; 7 bases agree with TRBD2. Germline CDR1 is DFQATT and CDR2 is SNEGSKA (reference sequence). The J segment lost 5 bases and the V segment lost 1 base, leaving 7 bases of the junction unmatched. This CDR3 region has 14 residues. In nucleotides, the CDR3 is TGCAGTGCTAGAGTGGCCAACGGGAGGGAGACCCAGTACTTC. Translation: CSARVANGRETQYF.